A selection of T cell receptor beta chains follows, all from one sample in a study of blood T cell repertoires in COVID-19. Produced via immunoSEQ multiplex PCR; TCRdb's table is partial and in-frame only. This sample carries a few hundred thousand clones, around 86% of them seen once, and the ten largest clones take 7.1%. The sample comprised peripheral blood. These receptors all come from an older woman with active or convalescent COVID-19. Each CDR3 is given with its conserved first and last residue. D genes are given only for firm matches. A clone size is listed for some rows: how often the clone was seen (once, few, many), or a class if it is expanded.

V	J	D	size	CDR3	DNA
TRBV11-2	TRBJ1-1	-	-	CATRLNRGGTEAFF	TGTGCCACCCGACTAAATCGGGGAGGCACTGAAGCTTTCTTT
TRBV7-8	TRBJ2-7	TRBD1	-	CASSSGQPYEQYF	TGTGCCAGCAGCTCGGGACAGCCCTACGAGCAGTACTTC
TRBV28	TRBJ2-5	-	-	CASSLYRVKETQYF	TGTGCCAGCAGTTTATACAGGGTCAAAGAGACCCAGTACTTC
TRBV6-5	TRBJ2-7	-	-	CASGQTYEQYF	TGTGCCAGCGGACAGACCTACGAGCAGTACTTC
TRBV5-1	TRBJ2-2	-	-	CASSPDSPNTGELFF	TGCGCCAGCAGCCCGGACAGTCCAAACACCGGGGAGCTGTTTTTT
TRBV5-1	TRBJ1-1	-	-	CASSLGGAQTEAFF	TGCGCCAGCAGCTTGGGTGGGGCGCAGACTGAAGCTTTCTTT
TRBV5-1	TRBJ2-7	-	-	CASSLGVTGAGEQYF	TGCGCCAGCAGCTTGGGTGTAACAGGCGCCGGCGAGCAGTACTTC
TRBV24-1	TRBJ1-3	-	-	CATSDTGTAGNTIYF	TGTGCCACCAGTGATACCGGGACTGCTGGAAACACCATATATTTT
TRBV3-1/TRBV3-2	TRBJ2-2	TRBD1	-	CASSQQEPLGTGGHGELFF	TGTGCCAGCAGCCAGCAAGAACCCCTCGGGACAGGGGGCCACGGGGAGCTGTTTTTT
TRBV4-2	TRBJ2-2	-	-	CASSSSTGELFF	TGTGCCAGCAGCTCATCCACCGGGGAGCTGTTTTTT
TRBV5-4	TRBJ2-3	-	-	CASTPELHTDTQYF	TGTGCCAGCACCCCTGAGCTCCACACAGATACGCAGTATTTT
TRBV7-3	TRBJ2-7	-	-	CASSEWRSYEQYF	TGTGCCAGCAGCGAATGGCGGTCCTACGAGCAGTACTTC
TRBV3-1/TRBV3-2	TRBJ1-1	-	-	CASSKPPHRNTEAFF	TGTGCCAGCAGCAAACCCCCTCACAGAAACACTGAAGCTTTCTTT
TRBV11-2	TRBJ2-3	-	-	CASSSQRGSTDTQYF	TGTGCCAGCAGCTCCCAAAGGGGGAGCACAGATACGCAGTATTTT
TRBV21-1	TRBJ1-1	-	once	CASSNTGLENTEAFF	TGTGCCAGCAGCAATACAGGCTTGGAGAACACTGAAGCTTTCTTT
TRBV5-1	TRBJ1-1	-	-	CASSRQANTEAFF	TGCGCCAGCAGCCGCCAAGCGAACACTGAAGCTTTCTTT
TRBV3-1/TRBV3-2	TRBJ1-1	-	-	CASSHIEGAWEGSALTEAFF	TGTGCCAGCAGCCATATAGAGGGCGCCTGGGAGGGAAGCGCCCTCACTGAAGCTTTCTTT
TRBV10-3	TRBJ1-4	-	-	CAIRDSQSEKLFF	TGTGCCATCAGGGACAGTCAGTCTGAAAAACTGTTTTTT
TRBV11-2	TRBJ1-3	-	-	CASSLLNAPGNTIYF	TGTGCCAGCAGCCTCTTGAACGCGCCTGGAAACACCATATATTTT
TRBV25-1	TRBJ2-7	-	once	CASGGYEQYF	TGTGCCAGCGGGGGGTACGAGCAGTACTTC
TRBV10-3	TRBJ1-2	-	once	CAISKQGVDGYTF	TGTGCCATCAGTAAACAGGGCGTTGATGGCTACACCTTC
TRBV27	TRBJ1-5	TRBD1	-	CASSPSGGSNQPQHF	TGTGCCAGCAGCCCTTCAGGGGGAAGCAATCAGCCCCAGCATTTT
TRBV6-5	TRBJ1-2	TRBD1	-	CASSSDRVIGYTF	TGTGCCAGCAGCTCCGACAGGGTCATAGGCTACACCTTC
TRBV6-1	TRBJ1-1	TRBD1	-	CASSDRQGRNTEAFF	TGTGCCAGCAGTGATCGACAGGGGAGGAACACTGAAGCTTTCTTT
TRBV5-1	TRBJ1-4	-	-	CASSTQPASATNEKLFF	TGCGCCAGCAGCACACAACCAGCCAGCGCAACTAATGAAAAACTGTTTTTT
TRBV7-9	TRBJ2-1	-	-	CASSLPIGGRSSYNEQFF	TGTGCCAGCAGCCTCCCGATAGGGGGTCGAAGCTCCTACAATGAGCAGTTCTTC
TRBV3-1/TRBV3-2	TRBJ2-5	-	-	CASSSGEETQYF	TGTGCCAGCAGTTCAGGGGAGGAGACCCAGTACTTC
TRBV10-2	TRBJ2-7	TRBD2	-	CASGSPGGSEQYF	TGCGCCAGCGGAAGCCCGGGGGGAAGCGAGCAGTACTTC
TRBV6-2/TRBV6-3	TRBJ2-7	-	-	CASSSGDSGSHEQYF	TGTGCCAGCAGTTCCGGGGACTCGGGGTCCCACGAGCAGTACTTC
TRBV3-1/TRBV3-2	TRBJ1-1	-	-	CASSQDPVMNTEAFF	TGTGCCAGCAGCCAAGATCCAGTAATGAACACTGAAGCTTTCTTT
TRBV6-2/TRBV6-3	TRBJ2-7	-	-	CASSRGTESGEQYF	TGTGCCAGCAGTAGAGGCACTGAGTCGGGCGAGCAGTACTTC
TRBV9	TRBJ2-5	TRBD1	-	CASSATGFETQYF	TGTGCCAGCAGCGCGACAGGGTTTGAGACCCAGTACTTC
TRBV11-2	TRBJ2-3	TRBD1	-	CASSLARQGADTQYF	TGTGCCAGCAGCTTAGCAAGGCAGGGGGCTGATACGCAGTATTTT